The rows below give T cell receptor beta chains drawn from one sample of a study of control samples from healthy donors and cancer patients. Here immunoSEQ multiplex PCR was the method, and the copy in TCRdb shows in-frame clones only, minus some. This table holds 100,000 to 150,000 clones, 80% to 95% found once. Sequencing was carried out using blood. These receptors were obtained from a man aged 35-49 years in good health. CDR3s include the opening cysteine and the closing phenylalanine or tryptophan.

V: TRBV10-2; J: TRBJ2-1; CDR3: CASSDRDWSNEQFF
V: TRBV12-3/TRBV12-4; J: TRBJ1-1; CDR3: CASSLNTDTEAFF
V: TRBV7-2; J: TRBJ2-6; CDR3: CASSLGRTGANVLTF
V: TRBV30; J: TRBJ2-1; CDR3: CAWKPGPGVNEQFF
V: TRBV19; J: TRBJ2-5; CDR3: CASNRGHQETQYF
V: TRBV19; J: TRBJ2-7; CDR3: CASSWDREGYEQYF
V: TRBV18; J: TRBJ1-5; CDR3: CASSPQGNGNQPQHF
V: TRBV7-9; J: TRBJ1-2; CDR3: CASSPGLPGYGYTF
V: TRBV2; J: TRBJ1-2; CDR3: CASSERRGYGYTF
V: TRBV28; J: TRBJ2-3; CDR3: CASSGGGATDTQYF
V: TRBV10-3; J: TRBJ2-2; CDR3: CATGVGTGELFF
V: TRBV27; J: TRBJ2-7; CDR3: CASSRQGERYEQYF